This TCR beta chain derives from a study of T-cell memory formation after mild COVID-19. The overall study: TCR clustering was largely donor specific. Whole-study results and caveats: There were some responding clones in pre-infection memory, which suggested that cross-reactive memory had joined. Clones shrinking from day 15 to 85 showed even CD4/CD8 mixes; later expanders tilted CD4+.

On this clonotype itself: As yet, its antigen is unknown.

Using its own MiXCR run on the 5' RACE reads, TCRdb lists one record per CDR3 protein. The sample carries 250,000 to 300,000 distinct CDR3 sequences, more than 15% recorded once. Germline CDR1 SGHRS, CDR2 YFSETQ. V was pared by 3 bases and J by 8 bases, with 18 bases between. CDR3 size: 16 residues. Sequencing used PBMCs or a T cell subset sorted from them (not recorded which). The rearrangement links TRBV5-1 to TRBJ1-6; D may be TRBD1 (6 bases). The TCR sequence derives from a man aged 18 to 29 who had mild COVID-19 (a few samples of this study predate the infection). Cell type and time point are not known. The CDR3 DNA follows: TGCGCCAGCAGCTCGGAGGTATCGGCAGGGGATTCACCCCTCCACTTT. It is translated as CASSSEVSAGDSPLHF.